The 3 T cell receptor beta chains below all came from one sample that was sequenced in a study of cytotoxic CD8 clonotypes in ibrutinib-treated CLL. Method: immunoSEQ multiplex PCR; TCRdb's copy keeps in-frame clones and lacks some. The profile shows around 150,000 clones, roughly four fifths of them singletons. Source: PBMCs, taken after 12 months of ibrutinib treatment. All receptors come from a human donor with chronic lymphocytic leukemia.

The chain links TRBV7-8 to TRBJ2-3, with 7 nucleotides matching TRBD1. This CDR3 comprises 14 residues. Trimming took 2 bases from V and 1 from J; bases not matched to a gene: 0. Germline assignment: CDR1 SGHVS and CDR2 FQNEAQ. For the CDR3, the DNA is TGTGCCAGCAGCTTAACAGGGGGCACAGATACGCAGTATTTT. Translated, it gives CASSLTGGTDTQYF.

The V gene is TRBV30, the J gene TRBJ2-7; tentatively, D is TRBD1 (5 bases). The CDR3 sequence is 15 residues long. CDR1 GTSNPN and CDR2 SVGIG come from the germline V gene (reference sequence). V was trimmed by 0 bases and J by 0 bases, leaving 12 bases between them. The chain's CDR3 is CAWSVLRGTSYEQYF. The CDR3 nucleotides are TGTGCCTGGAGTGTACTAAGGGGCACCTCCTACGAGCAGTACTTC. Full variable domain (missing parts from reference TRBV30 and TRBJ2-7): SQTIHQWPATLVQPVGSPLSLECTVEGTSNPNLYWYRQAAGRGLQLLFYSVGIGQISSEVPQNLSASRPQDRQFILSSKKLLLSDSGFYLCAWSVLRGTSYEQYFGPGTRLTVT.

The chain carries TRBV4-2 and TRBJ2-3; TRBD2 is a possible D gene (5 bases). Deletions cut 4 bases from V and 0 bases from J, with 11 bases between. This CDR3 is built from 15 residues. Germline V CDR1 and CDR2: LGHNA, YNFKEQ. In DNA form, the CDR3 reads TGTGCCAGCAGCCCACCGGGAATCAGCACAGATACGCAGTATTTT. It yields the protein CASSPPGISTDTQYF.